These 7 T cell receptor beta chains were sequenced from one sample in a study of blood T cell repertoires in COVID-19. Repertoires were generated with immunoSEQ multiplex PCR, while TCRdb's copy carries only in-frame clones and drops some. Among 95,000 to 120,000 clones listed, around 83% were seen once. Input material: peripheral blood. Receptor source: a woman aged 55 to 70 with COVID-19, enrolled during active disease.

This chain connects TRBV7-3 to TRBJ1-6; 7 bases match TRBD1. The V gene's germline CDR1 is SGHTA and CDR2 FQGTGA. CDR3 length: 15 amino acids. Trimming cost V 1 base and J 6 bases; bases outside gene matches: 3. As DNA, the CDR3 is TGTGCCAGCAGCTTAAGAGGGGGCGGTAATTCACCCCTCCACTTT. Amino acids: CASSLRGGGNSPLHF.

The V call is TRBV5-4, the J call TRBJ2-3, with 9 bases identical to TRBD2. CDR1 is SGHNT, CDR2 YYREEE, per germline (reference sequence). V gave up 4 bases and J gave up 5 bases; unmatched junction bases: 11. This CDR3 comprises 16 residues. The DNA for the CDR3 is TGTGCCAGCAGCAAACGAGCGGGGGGCCGAGGAGATACGCAGTATTTT. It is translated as CASSKRAGGRGDTQYF.

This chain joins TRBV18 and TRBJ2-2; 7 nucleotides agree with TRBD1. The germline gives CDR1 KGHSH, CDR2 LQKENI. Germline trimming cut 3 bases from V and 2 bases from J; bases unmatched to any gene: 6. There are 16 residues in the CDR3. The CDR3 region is CASSPPGQYNTGELFF. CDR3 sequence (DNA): TGTGCCAGCTCACCTCCGGGACAGTACAACACCGGGGAGCTGTTTTTT.

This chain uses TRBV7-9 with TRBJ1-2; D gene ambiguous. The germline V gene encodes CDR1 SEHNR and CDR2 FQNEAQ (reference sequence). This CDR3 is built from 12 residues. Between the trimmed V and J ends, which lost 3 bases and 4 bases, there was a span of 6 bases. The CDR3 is CASSLRGYGYTF. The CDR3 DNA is TGTGCCAGCAGCTTGCGAGGCTATGGCTACACCTTC.

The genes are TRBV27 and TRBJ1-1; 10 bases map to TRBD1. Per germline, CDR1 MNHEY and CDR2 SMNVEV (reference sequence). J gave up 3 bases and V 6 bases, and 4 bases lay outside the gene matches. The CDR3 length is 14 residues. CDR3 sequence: CASSNGQGDTEAFF. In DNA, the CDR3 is TGTGCCAGCAGCAACGGACAGGGGGACACTGAAGCTTTCTTT.

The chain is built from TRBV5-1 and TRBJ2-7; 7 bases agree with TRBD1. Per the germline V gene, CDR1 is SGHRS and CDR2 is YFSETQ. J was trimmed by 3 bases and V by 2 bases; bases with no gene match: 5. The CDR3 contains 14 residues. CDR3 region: CASSFSTGNYEQYF. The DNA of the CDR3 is TGCGCCAGCAGCTTCTCGACAGGGAACTACGAGCAGTACTTC.

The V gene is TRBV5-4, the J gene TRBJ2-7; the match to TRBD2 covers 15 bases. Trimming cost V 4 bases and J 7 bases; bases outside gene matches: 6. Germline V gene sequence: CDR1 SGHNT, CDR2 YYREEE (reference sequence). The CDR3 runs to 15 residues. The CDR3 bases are TGTGCCAGCAGCCTAGGACTAGCGGGGGGGCAGGAGCAGTACTTC. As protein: CASSLGLAGGQEQYF.